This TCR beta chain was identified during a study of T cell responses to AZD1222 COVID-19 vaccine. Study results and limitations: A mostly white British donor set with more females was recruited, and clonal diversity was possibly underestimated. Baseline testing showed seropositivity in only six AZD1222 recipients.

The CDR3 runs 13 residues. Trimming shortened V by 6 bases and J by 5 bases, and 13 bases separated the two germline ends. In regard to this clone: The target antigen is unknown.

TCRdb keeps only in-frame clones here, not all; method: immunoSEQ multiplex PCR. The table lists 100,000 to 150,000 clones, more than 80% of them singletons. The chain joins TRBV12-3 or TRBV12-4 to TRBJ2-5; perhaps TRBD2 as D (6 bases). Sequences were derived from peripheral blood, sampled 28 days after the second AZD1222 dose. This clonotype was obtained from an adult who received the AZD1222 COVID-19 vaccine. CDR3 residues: CASRGGGVETQYF. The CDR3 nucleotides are TGTGCCAGCAGGGGCGGAGGGGTGGAGACCCAGTACTTC.